These T cell receptor beta chains were read from a single sample in a study of glioma-infiltrating T cells. TCRdb independently ran MiXCR on the multiplex PCR reads; one entry per CDR3 protein. The sample shows 40,000 or so distinct CDR3 sequences, more than 20% of them seen only once. Sequenced material: glioma tissue, nonneoplastic brain tissue, or PBMCs (not recorded which). The receptor source for this set is a human donor with low-grade glioma or glioblastoma, undergoing nonglioma brain surgery, or in good health (not recorded which). The CDR3 runs from the conserved cysteine through the conserved F or W. D genes are given only for firm matches. The size entry is marked missing in some rows and otherwise reads once, few, many or a size class.

V	size	D	J	CDR3	DNA
TRBV28	many	.	TRBJ1-2	CASSPAGDGYGYTF	TGTGCCAGCAGTCCGGCCGGGGACGGCTATGGCTACACCTTC
TRBV18	.	.	TRBJ2-1	CASSLGVPGTYNEQFF	TGTGCCAGCTCACTTGGGGTCCCGGGGACCTACAATGAGCAGTTCTTC
TRBV6-2/TRBV6-3	.	TRBD1	TRBJ2-2	CASSHLPHRGDLGELFF	TGTGCCAGCAGTCACCTACCGCACAGGGGGGACTTGGGGGAGCTGTTTTTT
TRBV29-1	many	TRBD2	TRBJ2-1	CSVTLAGGMDEQFF	TGCAGCGTGACACTAGCGGGAGGGATGGATGAGCAGTTCTTC
TRBV29-1	.	TRBD1	TRBJ2-7	CSVERTGSSYEQYF	TGCAGCGTTGAGAGGACAGGGAGCTCCTACGAGCAGTACTTC
TRBV4-2	.	TRBD2	TRBJ2-1	CASSPLAGAGEQFF	TGTGCCAGCAGCCCACTAGCGGGAGCTGGTGAGCAGTTCTTC
TRBV6-2/TRBV6-3	many	.	TRBJ2-3	CASSYSGSVTSGDTQYF	TGTGCCAGCAGTTACTCTGGTAGCGTGACCAGCGGGGATACGCAGTATTTT
TRBV7-2	many	.	TRBJ1-1	CASSSPNTAEAFF	TGTGCCAGCAGCTCCCCGAACACCGCTGAAGCTTTCTTT
TRBV20-1	many	.	TRBJ2-2	CKKEVPYGSELFF	TGCAAAAAAGAGGTCCCCTATGGCTCCGAGCTGTTTTTT
TRBV6-6	.	TRBD1	TRBJ2-3	CASSWIQDRGTDTQYF	TGTGCCAGCAGTTGGATTCAAGACAGGGGCACAGATACGCAGTATTTT
TRBV29-1	few	.	TRBJ2-1	CSVEGSVRASNEQFF	TGCAGTGTTGAAGGTTCTGTGCGGGCCAGCAATGAGCAGTTCTTC
TRBV6-1	many	.	TRBJ1-1	CASSYLWTDNTEAFF	TGTGCCAGCAGTTATCTCTGGACAGACAACACTGAAGCTTTCTTT
TRBV12-3/TRBV12-4	.	TRBD2	TRBJ2-5	CASSPGLAGGETQYF	TGTGCCAGCAGTCCTGGACTAGCGGGGGGAGAGACCCAGTACTTC
TRBV29-1	.	TRBD2	TRBJ2-1	CSFSGSSYNEQFF	TGCAGCTTTAGCGGGAGCTCCTACAATGAGCAGTTCTTC
TRBV24-1	many	.	TRBJ2-3	CATSVGTDTQYF	TGTGCCACCAGTGTGGGCACAGATACGCAGTATTTT
TRBV20-1	many	TRBD2	TRBJ2-1	CSASSGDRSYNEQFF	TGCAGTGCTTCTAGCGGGGACCGATCCTACAATGAGCAGTTCTTC
TRBV2	many	.	TRBJ1-1	CASREGSVNTEAFF	TGTGCCAGCAGAGAAGGGTCGGTGAACACTGAAGCTTTCTTT
TRBV28	many	TRBD1	TRBJ1-1	CASSLRLTGFFSEAFF	TGTGCCAGCAGTTTACGCCTGACAGGGTTCTTCTCTGAAGCTTTCTTT
TRBV29-1	.	.	TRBJ2-3	CSLSWDTQYF	TGCAGCTTAAGCTGGGATACGCAGTATTTT
TRBV24-1	many	TRBD2	TRBJ2-3	CATSRRGDRTDTQYF	TGTGCCACCAGTCGACGGGGGGATAGGACAGATACGCAGTATTTT
TRBV2	many	.	TRBJ1-6	CASKAEPSSYNSPLHF	TGTGCCAGCAAAGCCGAGCCGAGCTCCTATAATTCACCCCTCCACTTT
TRBV12-3/TRBV12-4	.	TRBD2	TRBJ2-7	CASSLSSGRTDQYF	TGTGCCAGCAGTTTATCCAGCGGGAGGACCGATCAGTACTTC
TRBV4-1	many	TRBD1	TRBJ1-1	CASSPDRGAVNTEAFF	TGCGCCAGCAGCCCGGACAGGGGGGCGGTGAACACTGAAGCTTTCTTT
TRBV12-3/TRBV12-4	many	.	TRBJ1-2	CASSSGTQHAF	TGTGCCAGCAGTTCAGGGACACAACACGCCTTC
TRBV5-1	few	.	TRBJ2-3	CASSLAPGGPDTQYF	TGCGCCAGCAGCTTGGCCCCCGGGGGGCCCGATACGCAGTATTTT
TRBV11-2	many	.	TRBJ1-6	CASSLGSSPLHF	TGTGCCAGCAGCTTAGGTTCCTCACCCCTCCACTTT
TRBV6-1	few	TRBD1	TRBJ2-2	CASSSDRMNTGELFF	TGTGCCAGCAGTTCGGACAGGATGAACACCGGGGAGCTGTTTTTT
TRBV20-1	many	.	TRBJ2-3	CSASAVGQTKITDTQYF	TGCAGTGCTAGCGCCGTAGGCCAGACGAAGATCACAGATACGCAGTATTTT
TRBV6-4	few	.	TRBJ2-1	CASSDSGEQFF	TGTGCCAGCAGTGACTCCGGTGAGCAGTTCTTC
TRBV7-2	.	.	TRBJ1-1	CASSSAPNTEAFF	TGTGCCAGCAGCTCGGCCCCAAACACTGAAGCTTTCTTT
TRBV18	many	TRBD1	TRBJ2-1	CASQGTGGLNEQFF	TGTGCCAGCCAAGGGACAGGGGGCTTAAATGAGCAGTTCTTC
TRBV4-1	few	TRBD1	TRBJ2-4	CASSQGPGTGVKNIQYF	TGCGCCAGCAGCCAAGGACCCGGGACAGGAGTCAAAAACATTCAGTACTTC
TRBV4-1	many	.	TRBJ2-1	CASSQGLLNNEQFF	TGCGCCAGCAGCCAAGGACTGCTAAACAATGAGCAGTTCTTC
TRBV7-3	many	.	TRBJ2-3	CASSSSNLGDTQYF	TGTGCCAGCAGCTCTTCGAACCTGGGGGATACGCAGTATTTT
TRBV12-3/TRBV12-4	.	.	TRBJ1-5	CASTDDRRNQPQHF	TGTGCCAGCACGGACGACAGGCGAAATCAGCCCCAGCATTTT
TRBV6-5	.	.	TRBJ1-1	CASHYDGTTLAFF	TGTGCCAGCCATTACGACGGGACAACTCTAGCTTTCTTT
TRBV5-1	many	TRBD1	TRBJ1-1	CASSYGQEHNEAFF	TGCGCCAGCAGCTACGGACAGGAACATAATGAAGCTTTCTTT
TRBV4-2	many	.	TRBJ2-3	CASSLDTSTDTQYF	TGTGCCAGCAGCCTCGACACCAGCACAGATACGCAGTATTTT
TRBV7-9	many	.	TRBJ1-4	CASSSAQALLFF	TGTGCCAGCAGCTCCGCTCAGGCATTACTGTTTTTT
TRBV19	.	.	TRBJ2-1	CASSIIGGNEQFF	TGTGCCAGTAGTATTATAGGGGGGAATGAGCAGTTCTTC
TRBV7-9	many	TRBD2	TRBJ2-3	CASTQPSGNADTQYF	TGTGCCAGCACCCAGCCTAGCGGGAATGCGGATACGCAGTATTTT
TRBV20-1	many	TRBD2	TRBJ2-3	CSARVERGALLITDTQYF	TGCAGTGCTAGGGTAGAGCGGGGGGCTCTACTTATTACAGATACGCAGTATTTT
TRBV20-1	many	TRBD1	TRBJ2-1	CSVHGTGLPYNEQFF	TGCAGTGTCCATGGGACAGGCCTACCCTACAATGAGCAGTTCTTC
TRBV6-6	many	.	TRBJ1-1	CASSYLPGETEAFF	TGTGCCAGCAGTTACCTTCCAGGGGAAACTGAAGCTTTCTTT
TRBV5-6	.	.	TRBJ2-7	CASSLGQIHGFYEQYF	TGTGCCAGCAGCTTAGGACAGATCCACGGTTTCTACGAGCAGTACTTC
TRBV28	many	.	TRBJ1-1	CASSLLQSEAFF	TGTGCCAGCAGTTTATTGCAGAGTGAAGCTTTCTTT
TRBV10-3	many	.	TRBJ2-6	CAISLADSGANVLTF	TGTGCCATCAGTTTAGCAGACTCTGGGGCCAACGTCCTGACTTTC
TRBV6-1	many	.	TRBJ1-1	CASSPKGGTGITEAFF	TGTGCCAGCAGTCCAAAAGGAGGAACAGGGATTACTGAAGCTTTCTTT
TRBV4-1	many	TRBD1	TRBJ1-1	CASSHPPGQTETEAFF	TGCGCCAGCAGCCATCCACCGGGACAGACTGAGACTGAAGCTTTCTTT
TRBV6-1	many	.	TRBJ1-2	CASSGVVGYGYTF	TGTGCCAGCAGTGGGGTCGTGGGATATGGCTACACCTTC
TRBV7-3	many	.	TRBJ1-2	CASSPGGATKHGYTF	TGTGCCAGCAGCCCCGGGGGGGCAACCAAACATGGCTACACCTTC
TRBV20-1	many	.	TRBJ2-1	CSAGRAQRVDNEQFF	TGCAGTGCGGGAAGGGCTCAACGGGTGGACAATGAGCAGTTCTTC
TRBV6-4	many	TRBD2	TRBJ2-3	CASSDGTSGGATDTQYF	TGTGCCAGCAGTGACGGGACTAGCGGGGGGGCCACAGATACGCAGTATTTT
TRBV5-4	many	TRBD1	TRBJ1-6	CASSSLGTGNSPLHF	TGTGCCAGCAGCTCCCTCGGGACAGGGAATTCACCCCTCCACTTT
TRBV11-1	.	.	TRBJ2-1	CASSPRTVSSYNEQFF	TGTGCCAGCAGCCCACGGACCGTCAGCTCCTACAATGAGCAGTTCTTC
TRBV3-1	.	.	TRBJ2-5	CASSRKTLRETQYF	TGTGCCAGCAGCCGTAAGACATTGAGAGAGACCCAGTACTTC
TRBV5-4	.	.	TRBJ2-1	CASSRPAGNNEQFF	TGTGCCAGCAGCCGGCCGGCAGGGAACAATGAGCAGTTCTTC
TRBV19	.	.	TRBJ2-3	CARSPPKVTDTQYF	TGTGCCCGGAGCCCTCCCAAGGTCACAGATACGCAGTATTTT
TRBV5-4	many	.	TRBJ1-2	CASTLRGESYGYTF	TGTGCCAGCACCTTGAGGGGGGAGAGCTATGGCTACACCTTC